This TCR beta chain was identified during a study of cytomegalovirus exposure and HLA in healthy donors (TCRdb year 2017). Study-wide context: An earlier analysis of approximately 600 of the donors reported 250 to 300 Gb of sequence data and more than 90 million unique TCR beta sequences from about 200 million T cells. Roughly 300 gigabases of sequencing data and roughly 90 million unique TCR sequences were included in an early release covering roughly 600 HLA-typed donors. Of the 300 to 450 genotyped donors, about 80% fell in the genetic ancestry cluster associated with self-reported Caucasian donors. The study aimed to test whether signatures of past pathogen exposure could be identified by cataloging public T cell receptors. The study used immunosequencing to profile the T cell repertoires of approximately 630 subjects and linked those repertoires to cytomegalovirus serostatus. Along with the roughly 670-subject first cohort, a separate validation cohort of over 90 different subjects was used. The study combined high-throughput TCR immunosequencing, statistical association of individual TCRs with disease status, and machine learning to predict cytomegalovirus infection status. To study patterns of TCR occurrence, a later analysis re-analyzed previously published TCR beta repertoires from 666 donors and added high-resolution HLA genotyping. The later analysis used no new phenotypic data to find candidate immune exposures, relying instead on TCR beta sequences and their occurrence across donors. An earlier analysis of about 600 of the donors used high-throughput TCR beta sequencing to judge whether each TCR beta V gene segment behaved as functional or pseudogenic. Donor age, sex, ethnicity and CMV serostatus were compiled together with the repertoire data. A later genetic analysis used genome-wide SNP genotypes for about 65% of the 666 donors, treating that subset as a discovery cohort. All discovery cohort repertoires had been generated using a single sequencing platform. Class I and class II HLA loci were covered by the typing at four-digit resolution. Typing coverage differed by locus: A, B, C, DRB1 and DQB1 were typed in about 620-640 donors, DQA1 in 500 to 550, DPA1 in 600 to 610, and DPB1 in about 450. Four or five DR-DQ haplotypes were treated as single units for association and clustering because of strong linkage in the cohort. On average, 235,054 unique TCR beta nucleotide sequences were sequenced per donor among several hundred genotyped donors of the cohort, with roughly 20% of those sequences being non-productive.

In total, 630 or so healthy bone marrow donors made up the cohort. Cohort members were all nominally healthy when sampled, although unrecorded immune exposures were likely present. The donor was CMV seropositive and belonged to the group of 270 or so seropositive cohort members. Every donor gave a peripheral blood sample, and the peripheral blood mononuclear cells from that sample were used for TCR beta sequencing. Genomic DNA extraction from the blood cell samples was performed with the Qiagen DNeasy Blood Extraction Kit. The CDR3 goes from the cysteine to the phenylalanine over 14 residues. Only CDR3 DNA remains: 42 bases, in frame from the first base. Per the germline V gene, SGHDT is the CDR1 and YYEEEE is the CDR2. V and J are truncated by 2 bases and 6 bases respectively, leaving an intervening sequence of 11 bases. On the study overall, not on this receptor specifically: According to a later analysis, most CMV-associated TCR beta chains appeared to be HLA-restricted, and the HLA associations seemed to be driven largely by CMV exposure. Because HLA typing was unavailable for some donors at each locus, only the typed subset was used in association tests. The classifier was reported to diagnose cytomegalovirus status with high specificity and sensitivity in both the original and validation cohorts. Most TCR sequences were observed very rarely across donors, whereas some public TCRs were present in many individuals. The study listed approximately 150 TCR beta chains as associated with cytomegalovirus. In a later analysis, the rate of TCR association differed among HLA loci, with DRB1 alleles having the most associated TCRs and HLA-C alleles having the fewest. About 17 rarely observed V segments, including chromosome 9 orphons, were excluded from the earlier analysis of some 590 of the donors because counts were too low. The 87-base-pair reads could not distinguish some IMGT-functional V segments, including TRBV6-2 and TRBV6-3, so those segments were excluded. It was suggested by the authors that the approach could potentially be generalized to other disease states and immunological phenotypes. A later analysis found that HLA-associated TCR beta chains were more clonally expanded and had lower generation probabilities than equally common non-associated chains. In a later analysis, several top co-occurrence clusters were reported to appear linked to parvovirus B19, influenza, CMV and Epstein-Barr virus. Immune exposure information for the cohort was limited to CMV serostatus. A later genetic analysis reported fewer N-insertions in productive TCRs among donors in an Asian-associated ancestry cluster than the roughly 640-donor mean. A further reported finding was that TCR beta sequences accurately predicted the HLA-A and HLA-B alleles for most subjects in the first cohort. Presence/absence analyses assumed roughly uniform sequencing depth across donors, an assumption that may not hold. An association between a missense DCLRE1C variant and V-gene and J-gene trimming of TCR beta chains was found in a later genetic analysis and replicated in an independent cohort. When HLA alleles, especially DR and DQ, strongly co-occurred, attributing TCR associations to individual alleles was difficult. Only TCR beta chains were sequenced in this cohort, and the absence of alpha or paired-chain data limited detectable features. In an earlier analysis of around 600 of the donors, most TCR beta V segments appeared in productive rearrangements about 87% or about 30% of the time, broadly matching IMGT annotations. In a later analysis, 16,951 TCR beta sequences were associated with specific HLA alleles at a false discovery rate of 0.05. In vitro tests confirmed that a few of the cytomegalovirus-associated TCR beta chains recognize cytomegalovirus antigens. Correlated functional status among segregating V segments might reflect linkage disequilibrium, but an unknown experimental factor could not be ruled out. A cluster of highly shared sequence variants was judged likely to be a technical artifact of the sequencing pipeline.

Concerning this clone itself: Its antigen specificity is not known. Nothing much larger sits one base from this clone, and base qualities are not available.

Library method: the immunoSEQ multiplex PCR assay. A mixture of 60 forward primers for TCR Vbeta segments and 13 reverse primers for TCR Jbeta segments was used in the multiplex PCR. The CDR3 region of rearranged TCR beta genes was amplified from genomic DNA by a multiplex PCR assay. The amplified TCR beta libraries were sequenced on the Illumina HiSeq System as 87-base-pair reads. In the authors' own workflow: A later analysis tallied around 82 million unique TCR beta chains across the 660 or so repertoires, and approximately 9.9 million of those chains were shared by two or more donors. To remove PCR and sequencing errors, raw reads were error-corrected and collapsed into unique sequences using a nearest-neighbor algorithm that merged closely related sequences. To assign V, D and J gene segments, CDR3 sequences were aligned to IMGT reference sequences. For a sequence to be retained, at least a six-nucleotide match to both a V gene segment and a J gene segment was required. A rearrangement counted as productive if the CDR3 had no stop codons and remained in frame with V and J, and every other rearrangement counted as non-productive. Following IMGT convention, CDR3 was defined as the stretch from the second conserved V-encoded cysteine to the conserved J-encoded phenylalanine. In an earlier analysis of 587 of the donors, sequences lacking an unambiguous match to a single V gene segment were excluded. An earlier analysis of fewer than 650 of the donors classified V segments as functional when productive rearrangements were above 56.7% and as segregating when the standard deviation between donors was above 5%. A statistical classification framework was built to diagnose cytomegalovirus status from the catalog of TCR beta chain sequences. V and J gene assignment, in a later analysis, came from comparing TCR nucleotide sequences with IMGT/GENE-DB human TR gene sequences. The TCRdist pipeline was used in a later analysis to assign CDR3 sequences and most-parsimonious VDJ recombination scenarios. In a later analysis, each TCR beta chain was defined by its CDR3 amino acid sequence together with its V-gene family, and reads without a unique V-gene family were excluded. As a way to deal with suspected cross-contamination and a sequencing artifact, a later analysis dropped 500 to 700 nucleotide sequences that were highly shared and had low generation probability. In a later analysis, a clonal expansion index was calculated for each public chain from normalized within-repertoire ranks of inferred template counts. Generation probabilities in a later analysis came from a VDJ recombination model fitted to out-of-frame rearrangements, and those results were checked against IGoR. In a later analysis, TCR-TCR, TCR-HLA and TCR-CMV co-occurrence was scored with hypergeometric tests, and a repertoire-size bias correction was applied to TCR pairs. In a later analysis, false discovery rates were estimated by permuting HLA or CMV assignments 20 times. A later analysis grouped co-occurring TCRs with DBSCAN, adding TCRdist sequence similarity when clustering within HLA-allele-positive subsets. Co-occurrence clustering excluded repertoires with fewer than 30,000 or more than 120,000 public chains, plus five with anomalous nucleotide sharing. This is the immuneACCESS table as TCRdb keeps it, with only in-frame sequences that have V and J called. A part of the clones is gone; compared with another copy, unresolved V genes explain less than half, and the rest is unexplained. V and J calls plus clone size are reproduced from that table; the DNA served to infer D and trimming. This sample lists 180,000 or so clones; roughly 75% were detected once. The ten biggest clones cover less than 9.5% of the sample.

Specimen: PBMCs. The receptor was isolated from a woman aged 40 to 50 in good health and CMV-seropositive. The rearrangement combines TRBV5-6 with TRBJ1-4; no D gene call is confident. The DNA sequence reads TGTGCCAGCAGCTTAGGTGGGAGAGATGAAAAACTGTTTTTT. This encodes CASSLGGRDEKLFF.